This TCR beta chain was found in a study of cytomegalovirus exposure and HLA in healthy donors (dated 2017 in TCRdb). At the level of the whole study: An earlier analysis of a few hundred of the donors reported 276 Gb of sequence data and 90 million to 120 million unique TCR beta sequences obtained from approximately 180 million T cells. An early release that covered about 600 HLA-typed donors contained approximately 300 gigabases of sequencing data and tens of millions of unique TCR sequences. The genetic ancestry cluster associated with self-reported Caucasian donors included approximately 85% of the roughly 400 genotyped donors. The study aimed to test whether cataloging public T cell receptors could reveal signatures of past pathogen exposure. The study used immunosequencing to profile the T cell repertoires of 670 or so subjects and linked those repertoires to cytomegalovirus serostatus. Besides the first cohort of approximately 710 subjects, a separate validation cohort made up of around 120 different subjects was used. The study combined high-throughput TCR immunosequencing, statistical association of individual TCRs with disease status, and machine learning to predict cytomegalovirus infection status. A later analysis re-analyzed previously published TCR beta repertoires from 550 to 700 donors and added high-resolution HLA genotyping to study TCR occurrence patterns. In the later analysis, no new phenotypic data were used to find candidate immune exposures; instead, reliance was placed on TCR beta sequences and their occurrence across donors. To decide whether each TCR beta V gene segment behaved as functional or pseudogenic, an earlier analysis of fewer than 750 of the donors relied on high-throughput TCR beta sequencing. Alongside the repertoire data, information on donor age, sex, ethnicity and CMV serostatus was compiled. In a later genetic analysis, genome-wide SNP genotypes for 398 of the 666 donors were used, and that subset was treated as a discovery cohort. Every discovery cohort repertoire had been produced on one sequencing platform. HLA typing covered class I and class II loci at four-digit resolution. The number of typed donors differed by locus: roughly 620-630 for A, B, C, DRB1 and DQB1; approximately 530 for DQA1; 606 for DPA1; and about 470 for DPB1. Roughly five DR-DQ haplotypes were handled as single units for association and clustering because linkage in the cohort was strong. Among about 370 genotyped donors of the cohort, an average of approximately 240,000 unique TCR beta nucleotide sequences was sequenced per donor, of which about 19% were non-productive.

V loses 1 base of germline sequence and J loses 2 bases, and the interval between the two ends is 12 bases. Reading the germline V gene gives CDR1 SGDLS and CDR2 YYNGEE. Including cysteine and phenylalanine, the CDR3 has 16 amino acids. Just the 48-base CDR3 DNA is kept, in frame starting at base 1. The library was made by the immunoSEQ multiplex PCR assay. For the multiplex PCR, a mixture combining 60 forward primers for TCR Vbeta segments and 13 reverse primers for TCR Jbeta segments was used. The CDR3 region of rearranged TCR beta genes was amplified from genomic DNA by a multiplex PCR assay. Amplified TCR beta libraries were sequenced as 87-base-pair reads on the Illumina HiSeq System. The authors' pipeline ran thus. A later analysis counted about 82 million unique TCR beta chains across the roughly 700 repertoires, and roughly 11 million of these chains were shared by at least two donors. A nearest-neighbor algorithm error-corrected the raw reads and collapsed the reads into unique sequences, merging closely related sequences to remove PCR and sequencing errors. V, D and J gene segments were assigned by aligning CDR3 sequences to IMGT reference sequences. For a sequence to be retained, a match of at least six nucleotides to both a V gene segment and a J gene segment was required. A rearrangement counted as productive if the CDR3 had no stop codons and remained in frame with V and J, and every other rearrangement counted as non-productive. CDR3 was defined according to IMGT convention as the region running from the second conserved V-encoded cysteine to the conserved J-encoded phenylalanine. Sequences without an unambiguous match to a single V gene segment were excluded from the earlier analysis of about 600 of the donors. An earlier analysis of several hundred of the donors called V segments functional above 56.7% productive rearrangements and segregating when the between-donor standard deviation exceeded 5%. A statistical classification framework was built to diagnose cytomegalovirus status from the catalog of TCR beta chain sequences. V and J gene assignment, in a later analysis, came from comparing TCR nucleotide sequences with IMGT/GENE-DB human TR gene sequences. In a later analysis, CDR3 sequences and most-parsimonious VDJ recombination scenarios were assigned using the TCRdist pipeline. In a later analysis, each TCR beta chain was defined by its CDR3 amino acid sequence together with its V-gene family, and reads without a unique V-gene family were excluded. In a later analysis, 550 to 650 highly shared, low-generation-probability nucleotide sequences were removed to address suspected cross-contamination and a sequencing artifact. A later analysis calculated a clonal expansion index for each public chain from normalized within-repertoire ranks of inferred template counts. In a later analysis, generation probabilities were computed using a VDJ recombination model fitted to out-of-frame rearrangements, and the results were checked against IGoR. A later analysis scored TCR-TCR, TCR-HLA and TCR-CMV co-occurrence with hypergeometric tests, applying a repertoire-size bias correction to TCR pairs. In a later analysis, false discovery rates were estimated by permuting HLA or CMV assignments 20 times. A later analysis grouped co-occurring TCRs with DBSCAN, adding TCRdist sequence similarity when clustering within HLA-allele-positive subsets. Repertoires with fewer than 30,000 or more than 120,000 public chains, plus five repertoires with anomalous nucleotide sharing, were excluded from co-occurrence clustering. TCRdb retrieved this table from immuneACCESS and kept in-frame rearrangements only. Not all clones are present; in checked studies, unresolved V genes account for under half, and no reason is known for the remainder. V and J calls and clone size are copied from that table; D and trimming were computed from the DNA. This sample comprises some 150,000 clones, around 60% of them detected only once. The leading ten clones occupy approximately 6.5% of the sample.

In total, fewer than 750 healthy bone marrow donors made up the cohort. At the time of sampling, all cohort members were nominally healthy, though unrecorded immune exposures were likely present. The donor was CMV seropositive and was included in the group of 290 or so seropositive cohort members. Each donor provided a peripheral blood sample, and peripheral blood mononuclear cells were used for TCR beta sequencing. The Qiagen DNeasy Blood Extraction Kit was used to extract genomic DNA from the blood cell samples. To note about this clone: The antigen this receptor binds is unknown. No much larger clonotype is one base removed from it; base qualities were not supplied.

Overall results and qualifications from the work: Presence/absence analyses assumed roughly uniform sequencing depth across donors, an assumption that may not hold. When HLA alleles, especially DR and DQ, strongly co-occurred, TCR associations were difficult to assign to individual alleles. In a later analysis, HLA-associated TCR beta chains showed more clonal expansion and lower generation probabilities than non-associated chains that were equally common. Most TCR sequences were seen in very few donors, while some public TCRs were found in many individuals. It was suggested by the authors that the approach could potentially be generalized to other disease states and immunological phenotypes. Because some donors lacked HLA typing at each locus, the association tests relied only on the typed subset. In a later analysis, the rate of TCR association differed among HLA loci, with DRB1 alleles having the most associated TCRs and HLA-C alleles having the fewest. According to a later analysis, parvovirus B19, influenza, CMV and Epstein-Barr virus appeared linked to several top co-occurrence clusters. Linkage disequilibrium might explain the correlated functional status among segregating V segments, but an unknown experimental factor could not be ruled out. In vitro tests confirmed that three of the cytomegalovirus-associated TCR beta chains recognize cytomegalovirus antigens. An earlier analysis of around 540 of the donors showed that most TCR beta V segments appeared in productive rearrangements either about 90% or about 30% of the time, which broadly matched IMGT annotations. In a later analysis, about 17,000 TCR beta sequences were associated with specific HLA alleles at a false discovery rate of 0.05. Seventeen rarely observed V segments, including chromosome 9 orphons, were excluded from the earlier analysis of about 500 of the donors because counts were too low. In a later analysis, most CMV-associated TCR beta chains were found to appear HLA-restricted, with HLA associations seemingly driven largely by CMV exposure. A further reported finding was that TCR beta sequences accurately predicted the HLA-A and HLA-B alleles for most subjects in the first cohort. The only immune exposure information available for the cohort was CMV serostatus. The classifier was reported to diagnose cytomegalovirus status with high specificity and sensitivity in both the original cohort and the validation cohort. Some IMGT-functional V segments, including TRBV6-2 and TRBV6-3, could not be distinguished by the 87-base-pair reads and were therefore excluded. The study listed 150 to 200 TCR beta chains as associated with cytomegalovirus. A cluster of highly shared sequence variants was judged likely to be a technical artifact of the sequencing pipeline. V-gene and J-gene trimming of TCR beta chains was associated with a missense DCLRE1C variant in a later genetic analysis, and the association was replicated in an independent cohort. A later genetic analysis reported fewer N-insertions in productive TCRs among donors in an Asian-associated ancestry cluster than the roughly 700-donor mean. The cohort was sequenced for TCR beta chains only, and without alpha or paired-chain data the features that could be detected were limited.

Sequenced input: PBMCs. This clonotype originated in a woman between 55 and 75 years old in good health and CMV-seropositive. The chain uses TRBV9 and TRBJ2-2; the best D guess is TRBD2, with 5 bases matching. Here is the DNA: TGTGCCAGCAGCGTACCTGAGGGAGTAAACACCGGGGAGCTGTTTTTT. The translation is CASSVPEGVNTGELFF.